The present T cell receptor beta chain was sequenced within a study of blood T cell repertoires in COVID-19. Clones were read by immunoSEQ multiplex PCR, and TCRdb kept only the in-frame ones, dropping some. The sample has about 270,000 clones, about 90% seen once. The CDR3 has 15 residues. Between the trimmed V and J ends, which lost 4 bases and 7 bases, there was a span of 19 bases. Assignments of participants to cohorts depended upon their own reported clinical history. V is TRBV23-1 and J is TRBJ1-2; TRBD1 might be the D (5 bases). TRBV23-1 is an open reading frame, and its role is uncertain. This TCR was sampled from a woman in her 30s with acute COVID-19. The sample was PBMCs or T cells enriched from blood (not recorded which). In DNA form, the CDR3 reads TGCGCCAGCAGTCGCAGGGTGGTTCAAGGCCCTGGCTACACCTTC. Protein product: CASSRRVVQGPGYTF.